The T cell receptor beta chain under discussion was sequenced for a study of blood T cell repertoires in COVID-19. Overall study: Samples taken during acute and convalescent COVID-19 were collected in the United States, Italy and Spain. PBMCs, B-cell-depleted T cells, or T cells provided the cDNA or gDNA that made up the material.

Per germline, CDR1 MDHEN and CDR2 SYDVKM. This CDR3 has 11 residues. V was clipped by 2 bases and J by 9 bases, with 5 bases between them. Authors' methods: Amplification of reference gene primers provided the estimated nucleated cell counts. Here immunoSEQ multiplex PCR was the method, and the copy in TCRdb shows in-frame clones only, minus some. V and J calls plus clone size are reproduced from that table; the DNA served to infer D and trimming. The sample holds 150,000 to 200,000 clones, just over 85% seen once. Material: peripheral blood. This TCR derives from a man in his 60s with acute or convalescent COVID-19. The rearrangement links TRBV28 to TRBJ2-1, with unresolved D. CDR3 bases: TGTGCCAGCAGTTTAAGCCGTGAGCAGTTCTTC. Protein: CASSLSREQFF.